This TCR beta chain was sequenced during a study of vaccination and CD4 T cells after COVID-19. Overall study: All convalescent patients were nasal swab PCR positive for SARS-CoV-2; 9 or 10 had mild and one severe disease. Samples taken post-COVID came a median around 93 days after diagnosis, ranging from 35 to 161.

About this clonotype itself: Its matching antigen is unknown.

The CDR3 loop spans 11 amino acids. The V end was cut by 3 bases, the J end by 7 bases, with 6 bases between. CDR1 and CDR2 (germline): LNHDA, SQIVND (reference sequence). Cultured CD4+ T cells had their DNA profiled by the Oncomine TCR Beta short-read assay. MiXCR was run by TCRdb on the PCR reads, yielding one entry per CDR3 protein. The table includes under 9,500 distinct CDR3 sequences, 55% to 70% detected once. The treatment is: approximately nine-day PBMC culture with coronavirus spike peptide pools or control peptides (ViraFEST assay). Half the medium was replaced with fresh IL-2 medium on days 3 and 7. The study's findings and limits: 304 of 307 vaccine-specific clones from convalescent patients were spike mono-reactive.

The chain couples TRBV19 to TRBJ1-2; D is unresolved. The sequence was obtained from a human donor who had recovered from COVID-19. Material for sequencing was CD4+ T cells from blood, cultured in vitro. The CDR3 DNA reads TGTGCCAGTAGTATCGGTACTGGCTACACCTTC. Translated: CASSIGTGYTF. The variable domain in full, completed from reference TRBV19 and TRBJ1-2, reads DGGITQSPKYLFRKEGQNVTLSCEQNLNHDAMYWYRQDPGQGLRLIYYSQIVNDFQKGDIAEGYSVSREKKESFPLTVTSAQKNPTAFYLCASSIGTGYTFGSGTRLTVV.